This TCR beta chain was observed in a study of OX40 agonist ivuxolimab in advanced cancers. Study background: In three patients, partial responses were observed, one with hepatocellular carcinoma and two with cutaneous melanoma. Study-level results: Individuals who were partial responders at 0.1-3.0 mg/kg had clonal expansion that ranked among the lowest.

The CDR3 length is 13 residues. The V and J ends lost 3 bases and 0 bases respectively, with 5 bases between them. The germline CDR1 and CDR2 sequences are SGHVS and FNYEAQ. The assay was immunoSEQ multiplex PCR, and TCRdb's table has in-frame clones only and misses some. The sample contains 14,000 to 15,000 clones, about 90% of which appear only once. Excluded were patients having autoimmune disease history or systemic immunosuppression. The sampling schedule covered blood at baseline, cycle 4 day 1, and cycle 7 day 1. A word on this clone: The antigen remains undetermined.

The V gene is TRBV7-6, the J gene TRBJ1-1; D call uncertain. The sequence was obtained from an adult with an advanced solid tumor such as melanoma, head and neck, liver or kidney cancer. Sequenced here: CD4+ or CD8+ T cells sorted from blood, sampled in a trial of the OX40 agonist ivuxolimab. DNA for the CDR3: TGTGCCAGCAGCTTGGGGATGAACACTGAAGCTTTCTTT. This translates into CASSLGMNTEAFF.